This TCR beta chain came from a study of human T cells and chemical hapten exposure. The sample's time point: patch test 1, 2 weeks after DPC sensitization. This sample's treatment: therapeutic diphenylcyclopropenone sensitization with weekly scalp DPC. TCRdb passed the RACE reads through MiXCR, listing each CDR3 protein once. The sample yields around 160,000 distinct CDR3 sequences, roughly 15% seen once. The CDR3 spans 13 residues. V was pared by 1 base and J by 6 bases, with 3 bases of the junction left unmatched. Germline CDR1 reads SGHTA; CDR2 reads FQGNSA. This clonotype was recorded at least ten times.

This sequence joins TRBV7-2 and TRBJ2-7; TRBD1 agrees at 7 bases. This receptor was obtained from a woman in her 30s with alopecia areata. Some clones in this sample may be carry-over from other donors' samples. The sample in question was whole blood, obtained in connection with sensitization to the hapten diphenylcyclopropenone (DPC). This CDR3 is CASSLDRDSEQYF. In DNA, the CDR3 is TGTGCCAGCAGCTTAGACCGGGACAGCGAGCAGTACTTC.